This paragraph covers one TCR beta chain sequence. Its antigen is as yet unknown. In TCRdb, the multiplex PCR reads were re-called with MiXCR into one record per CDR3 protein. The sample has approximately 230,000 distinct CDR3 sequences; 30% to 35% are singletons. The lymph nodes were axillary draining lymph nodes from breast cancer patients. The data originate from a study of breast tumors, draining lymph nodes, adjacent tissues. Findings and caveats of the study: Findings are consistent with lymph node origin and intratumoral expansion of most tumor T cells. Compared with lymph nodes, tumors were less diverse; compared with nontumor tissue, more. Compared with basal-like, luminal-like tumors shared significantly more repertoire with nontumor tissue.

The origin of this receptor is a female donor with breast cancer. Some clones in this sample may be carry-over from other donors' samples. The sequenced sample was axillary lymph node tissue.

The CDR3 loop reads CASSLGQGSPDTQYF. DNA of the CDR3: TGTGCCAGCAGCTTAGGACAGGGATCCCCTGATACGCAGTATTTT. The rearrangement joins TRBV7-9 to TRBJ2-3; 7 bases map to TRBD1. Germline V lookup: CDR1 SEHNR, CDR2 FQNEAQ (reference sequence). This CDR3 is 15 amino acids long. V shed 1 base, J shed 6 bases, and the junction held 7 bases outside the gene matches.